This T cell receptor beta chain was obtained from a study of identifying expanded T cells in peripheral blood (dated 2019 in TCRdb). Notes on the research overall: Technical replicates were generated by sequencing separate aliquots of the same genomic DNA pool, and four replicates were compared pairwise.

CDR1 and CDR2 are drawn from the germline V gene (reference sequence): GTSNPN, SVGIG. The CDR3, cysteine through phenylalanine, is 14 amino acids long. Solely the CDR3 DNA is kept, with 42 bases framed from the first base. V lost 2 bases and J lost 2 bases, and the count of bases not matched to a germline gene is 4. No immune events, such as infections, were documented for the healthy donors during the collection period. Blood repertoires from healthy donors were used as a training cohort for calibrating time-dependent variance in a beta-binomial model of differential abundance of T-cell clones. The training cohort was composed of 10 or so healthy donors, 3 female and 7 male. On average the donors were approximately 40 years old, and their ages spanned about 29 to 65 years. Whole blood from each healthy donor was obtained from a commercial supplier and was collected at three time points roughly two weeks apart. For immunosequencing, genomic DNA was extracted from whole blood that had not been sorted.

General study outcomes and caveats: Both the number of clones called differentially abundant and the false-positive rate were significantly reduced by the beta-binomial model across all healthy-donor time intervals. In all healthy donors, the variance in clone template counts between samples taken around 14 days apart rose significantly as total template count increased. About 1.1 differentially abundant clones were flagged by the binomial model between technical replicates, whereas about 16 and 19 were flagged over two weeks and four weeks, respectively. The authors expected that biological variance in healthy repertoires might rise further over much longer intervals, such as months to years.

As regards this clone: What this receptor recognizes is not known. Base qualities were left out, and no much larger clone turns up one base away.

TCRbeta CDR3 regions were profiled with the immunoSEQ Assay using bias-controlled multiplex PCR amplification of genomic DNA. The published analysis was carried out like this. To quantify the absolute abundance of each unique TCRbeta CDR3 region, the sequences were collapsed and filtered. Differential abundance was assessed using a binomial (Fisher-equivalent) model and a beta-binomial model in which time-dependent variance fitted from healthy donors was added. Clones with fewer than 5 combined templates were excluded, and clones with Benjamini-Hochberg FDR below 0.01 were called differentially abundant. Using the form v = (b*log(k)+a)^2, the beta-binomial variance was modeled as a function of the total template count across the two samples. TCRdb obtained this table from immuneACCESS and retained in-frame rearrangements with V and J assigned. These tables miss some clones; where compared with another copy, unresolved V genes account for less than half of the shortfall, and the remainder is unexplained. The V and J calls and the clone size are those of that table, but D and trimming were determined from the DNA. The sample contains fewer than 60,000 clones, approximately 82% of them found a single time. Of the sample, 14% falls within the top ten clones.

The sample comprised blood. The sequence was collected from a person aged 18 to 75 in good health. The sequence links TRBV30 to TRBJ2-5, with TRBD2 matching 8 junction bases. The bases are TGTGCCTGGAGTAAGGTAGCGGGGCAAGAGACCCAGTACTTC. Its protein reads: CAWSKVAGQETQYF.